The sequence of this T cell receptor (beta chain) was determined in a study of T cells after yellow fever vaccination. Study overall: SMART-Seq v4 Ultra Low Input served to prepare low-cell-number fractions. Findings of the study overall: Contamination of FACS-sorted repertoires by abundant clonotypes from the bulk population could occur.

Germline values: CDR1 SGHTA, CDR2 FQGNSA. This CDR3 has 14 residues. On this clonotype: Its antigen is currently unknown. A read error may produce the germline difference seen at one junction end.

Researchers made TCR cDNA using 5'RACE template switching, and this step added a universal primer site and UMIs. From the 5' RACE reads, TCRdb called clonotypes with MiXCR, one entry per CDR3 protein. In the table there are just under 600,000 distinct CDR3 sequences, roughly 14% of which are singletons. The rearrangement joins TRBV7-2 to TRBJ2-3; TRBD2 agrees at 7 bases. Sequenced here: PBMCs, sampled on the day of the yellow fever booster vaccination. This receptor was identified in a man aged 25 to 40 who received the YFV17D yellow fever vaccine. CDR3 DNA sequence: TGTGCCAGCAGCCCCCACCCTAGCGGAGCACCCCCAAATTTT. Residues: CASSPHPSGAPPNF.